This T cell receptor beta chain was observed in a study of cytomegalovirus exposure and HLA in healthy donors. Whole-study results and caveats: A later analysis appeared to link common viral pathogens to several of the most significant clusters.

As concerns this clone: The target antigen is unknown.

This PCR relied on a set of 60 Vbeta primers and 13 Jbeta primers. Method: immunoSEQ multiplex PCR; TCRdb's copy keeps in-frame clones and lacks some. The table shows 170,000 or so clones, with roughly four fifths occurring only once. Germline V gene lookup returns CDR1 LNHDA and CDR2 SQIVND (reference sequence). This CDR3 spans 13 amino acids. V trimming: 6 bases; J trimming: 6 bases; junction bases outside the gene matches: 5. This TCR was sampled from a young man in good health and CMV-seronegative. This chain links TRBV19 with TRBJ2-1; 7 bases line up with TRBD1. Specimen: PBMCs. The CDR3 coding sequence is TGTGCCAGTAGCCGGGACAGTTTCAATGAGCAGTTCTTC. Encoded protein: CASSRDSFNEQFF.